This entry describes one TCR beta chain. This clone was seen a handful of times. The antigen it binds to is not known. One base away there is no much larger clone; base qualities are not given. The data were taken from a study of ipilimumab plus nivolumab after autologous stem cell transplantation (dated by TCRdb to the early 2020s). Some background on the complete study: The median number of doses received by trial patients was four or five for ipilimumab and about 8 for nivolumab. Patients with high-risk diffuse large B cell lymphoma, mature T cell lymphoma, or multiple myeloma undergoing autologous transplant were enrolled in the trial. The intent-to-treat population of the trial was made up of a few dozen patients.

What the study reported, not specific to this receptor: The authors concluded that, as post-transplant consolidation, combined checkpoint inhibition appeared tolerable. The authors stated that profiles of the T cell receptor repertoire, regulatory T cell phenotype and gut microbiota provided a biologic rationale for studying this approach further.

Starting 14 to 28 days after the autologous transplant, patients began checkpoint therapy, which included ipilimumab at 1 mg/kg intravenously on day 1 of selected weeks. Patients received nivolumab at 3 mg/kg intravenously on day 1 of weeks 1, 4, 7, 10, and every two weeks through week 26. This was a Phase Ib clinical trial that tested ipilimumab plus nivolumab, given as combined checkpoint inhibition, for consolidation following autologous stem cell transplantation. Library preparation was by the immunoSEQ multiplex PCR assay. The clones in this table, taken by TCRdb from immuneACCESS, are in-frame only. Not every clone is retained; where verified, under half of the shortfall comes from an unresolved V gene, and the cause of the rest is unknown. Across this sample there are 15,000 or so clones, with about 70% seen only once. The top ten constitute under 11% of the sample. Measured from the cysteine to the phenylalanine, the CDR3 is 13 residues long. The kept DNA is CDR3 alone, 39 bases in frame from the first base. According to the germline V gene, CDR1 reads MNHNS and CDR2 reads SASEGT. Deletion took 4 bases off V and 5 bases off J, with a span of 11 bases between the germline ends.

The source is a male donor with primary mediastinal lymphoma. Recombination connected TRBV6-1 to TRBJ1-1; no D segment can be confidently identified. Sequenced here: PBMCs, sampled in a trial of ipilimumab plus nivolumab as post-transplant consolidation. The encoded CDR3 is CASSGSVGTEAFF. The nucleotide sequence is TGTGCCAGCAGTGGATCAGTGGGTACTGAAGCTTTCTTT.